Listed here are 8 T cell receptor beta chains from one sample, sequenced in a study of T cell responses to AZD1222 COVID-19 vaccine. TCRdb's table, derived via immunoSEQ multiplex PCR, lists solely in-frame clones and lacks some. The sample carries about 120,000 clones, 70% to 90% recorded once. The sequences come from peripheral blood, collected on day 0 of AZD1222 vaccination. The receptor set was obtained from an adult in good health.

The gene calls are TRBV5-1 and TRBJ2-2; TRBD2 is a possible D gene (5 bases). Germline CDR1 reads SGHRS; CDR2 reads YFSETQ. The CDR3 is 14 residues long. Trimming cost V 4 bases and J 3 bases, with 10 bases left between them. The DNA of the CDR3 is TGCGCCAGCAGCGCGGGCCACGACACCGGGGAGCTGTTTTTT. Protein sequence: CASSAGHDTGELFF.

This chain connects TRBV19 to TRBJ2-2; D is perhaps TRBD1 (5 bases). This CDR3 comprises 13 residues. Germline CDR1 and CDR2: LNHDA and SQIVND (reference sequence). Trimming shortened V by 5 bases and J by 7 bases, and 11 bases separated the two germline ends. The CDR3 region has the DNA TGTGCCAGTAGTTTTAACAGGTTCGGGGAGCTGTTTTTT. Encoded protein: CASSFNRFGELFF.

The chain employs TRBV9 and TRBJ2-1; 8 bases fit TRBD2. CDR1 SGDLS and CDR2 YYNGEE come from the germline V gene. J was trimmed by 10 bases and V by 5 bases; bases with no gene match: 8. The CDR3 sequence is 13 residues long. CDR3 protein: CASSSAGEGEQFF. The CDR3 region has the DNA TGTGCCAGCAGTTCAGCGGGGGAGGGCGAGCAGTTCTTC.

The CDR3 loop is CASSQDVSGDTEAFF. Here the CDR3 DNA reads TGTGCCAGCAGTCAAGATGTCTCTGGGGACACTGAAGCTTTCTTT. The V gene is TRBV2, the J gene TRBJ1-1; D remains unclear. The V and J ends lost 5 bases and 3 bases respectively, with 16 bases between them. The germline V gene has CDR1 SNHLY and CDR2 FYNNEI. This CDR3 region has 15 residues.

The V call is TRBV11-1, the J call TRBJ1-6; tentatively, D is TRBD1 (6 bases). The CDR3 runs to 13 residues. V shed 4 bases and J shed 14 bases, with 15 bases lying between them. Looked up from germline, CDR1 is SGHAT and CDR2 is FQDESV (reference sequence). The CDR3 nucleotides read TGTGCCAGCAGCTCGACAGGCCTTGGGGCCCTCCACTTT. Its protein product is CASSSTGLGALHF.

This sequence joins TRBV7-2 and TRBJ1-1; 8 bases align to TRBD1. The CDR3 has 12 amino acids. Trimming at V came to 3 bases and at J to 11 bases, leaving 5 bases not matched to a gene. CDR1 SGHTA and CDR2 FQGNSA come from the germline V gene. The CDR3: CASSFQGAGAFF. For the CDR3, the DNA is TGTGCCAGCAGCTTCCAGGGGGCTGGGGCTTTCTTT.

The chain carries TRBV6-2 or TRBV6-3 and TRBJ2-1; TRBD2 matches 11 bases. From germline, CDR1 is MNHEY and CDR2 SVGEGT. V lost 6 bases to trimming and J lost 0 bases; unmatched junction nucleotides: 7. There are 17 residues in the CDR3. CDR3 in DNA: TGTGCCAGCAGCCCTAGCGGGGGGCCATACTCCTACAATGAGCAGTTCTTC. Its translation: CASSPSGGPYSYNEQFF.

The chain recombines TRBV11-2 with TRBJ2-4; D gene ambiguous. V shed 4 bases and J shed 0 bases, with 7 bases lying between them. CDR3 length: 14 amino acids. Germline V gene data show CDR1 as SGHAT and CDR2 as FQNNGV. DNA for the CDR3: TGTGCCAGCAGCTCACGCTTAGCCAAAAACATTCAGTACTTC. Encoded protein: CASSSRLAKNIQYF.